Following are 6 T cell receptor beta chains from one sample sequenced in a study of T cells in Graves' hyperthyroidism and ophthalmopathy. The CDR3 regions of TCR beta were amplified from RNA transcripts. Initially, a first-round RT-PCR of the TCR CDR3 employed the HTBI primer set. MiXCR was run by TCRdb on the multiplex PCR reads, yielding one entry per CDR3 protein. The sample has hundreds of thousands of distinct CDR3 sequences; 15% to 18% are singletons. The specimen sequenced was blood. The receptors originated from a woman aged 18-29 years with Graves' hyperthyroidism.

This clonotype was counted many times. Mismatch with germline at one junction end may stem from a read error. This chain joins TRBV12-3 or TRBV12-4 and TRBJ2-5; 9 nucleotides match TRBD2. This CDR3 has 18 residues. CDR3 in amino acids: CASSRPMTASGDQETRYF. The DNA for the CDR3 is TGTGCCAGCAGTAGACCAATGACGGCTAGCGGGGACCAAGAGACCCGGTACTTC.

At least ten counts were recorded for this clonotype. V and J are TRBV30 and TRBJ1-4, with 9 bases fitting TRBD1. V dropped 1 base and J dropped 6; count of bases not matched to a gene: 6. Per germline, CDR1 GTSNPN and CDR2 SVGIG (reference sequence). There are 15 residues in the CDR3. Written as DNA, the CDR3 is TGTGCCTGGAGTGCCCGACAGGGGGAGGATGAAAAACTGTTTTTT. This translates into CAWSARQGEDEKLFF.

In its sample, this clonotype was seen a few times. V usage is TRBV12-3 or TRBV12-4 and J usage is TRBJ2-7, with 9 bases fitting TRBD1. The CDR3 loop spans 14 amino acids. The V and J ends lost 3 bases and 6 bases, in that order; junction bases with no gene match: 6. The DNA of the CDR3 is TGTGCCAGCAGTTTCGGGGGACAGGGTGTCGAGCAGTACTTC. It codes for CASSFGGQGVEQYF.

This clonotype showed up many times. The V and J genes are TRBV24-1 and TRBJ2-2, with a weak D call TRBD2 (7 bases). The CDR3 is 19 residues long. V lost 0 bases and J lost 3, with 19 bases in between. The germline gives CDR1 KGHDR, CDR2 SFDVKD. The CDR3 DNA reads TGTGCCACCAGTGATTTGCGGGGGGCGCGGTTCGGAGACACCGGGGAGCTGTTTTTT. Amino acid sequence: CATSDLRGARFGDTGELFF.

The table lists this clonotype with many counts. The chain joins TRBV29-1 to TRBJ2-1; unclear D gene. The CDR3 is 15 residues long. Trimming left V 0 bases short and J 3 bases short, with 12 bases between. Germline V lookup: CDR1 SQVTM, CDR2 ANQGSEA. This CDR3 reads CSVEDSHSYYNEQFF. As DNA, the CDR3 is TGCAGCGTTGAAGACTCACATTCTTACTACAATGAGCAGTTCTTC.

In its sample, this clonotype was seen many times. The chain is built from TRBV20-1 and TRBJ1-2, with 7 nucleotides matching TRBD1. The CDR3 runs to 14 residues. The junction had 11 bases not matched to a gene; V was cut back by 6 bases and J by 4 bases. Germline V gene data show CDR1 as DFQATT and CDR2 as SNEGSKA (reference sequence). Here the CDR3 reads CSAKDREWSYGYTF. The CDR3 nucleotides are TGCAGTGCGAAAGACAGGGAATGGAGCTATGGCTACACCTTC.